Sequencing of this TCR beta chain was carried out in a study of shared clonotypes between healthy human individuals (dated by TCRdb to about 2020). Regarding the research as a whole: Two women and three men aged 18 to 49 years were included in the cohort. Per donor, three plates each were used for CD4 naive and CD4 memory, two for CD8 naive, and one for CD8 memory. Leukapheresis yielded between about 0.8 and 9.5 billion PBMCs per donor. To increase sequencing depth and limit assay-specific biases, TCR repertoire library preparation and sequencing were carried out by different laboratories using diverse techniques. The study deeply sequenced blood TCR repertoires of about 5 healthy adults to estimate repertoire size and the extent of clonotype sharing between individuals.

The study at large found these results: Compared with non-shared clonotypes, the clonotypes found in all four sorted-subset donors had higher generation probabilities. When a handful of donors were compared, the shared fraction of clonotypes was around 5% for naive CD4, about 4% for naive CD8, 2.3% for memory CD4, and approximately 0.4% for memory CD8. Only blood was sampled, and tissue TCR repertoires likely differ from those in blood. Estimated clonotype richness was generally larger for naive than for memory subsets. The small number of donors limited the genetic and exposure-history diversity represented. Rarefaction of sorted-subset datasets indicated incomplete sequencing despite the large sequencing depth. Based on pairwise subsampling, the degree of clonotype sharing among donors was expected to be affected by sequencing depth.

The donors were healthy, HIV-negative adults with no recently reported acute infections or vaccinations. Only Caucasian adults living in Nashville, Tennessee, USA were represented among the donors. Magnetic negative selection was used to enrich CD4+ T cells, after which naive cells were positively selected on CD45RA and the negative fraction became the memory subset. After blood collection by leukapheresis, PBMCs were isolated using Ficoll-Histopaque density gradient centrifugation and then cryopreserved in the vapor phase of liquid nitrogen. Analytical flow cytometry was used to check the purity and quantity of each magnetically sorted T cell population. From each sorted fraction, genomic DNA was isolated and quantified by UV absorbance on a Nanodrop 2000c. In regard to this clone: The antigen it recognizes is unknown. Within one base of it there is no much larger clone, and no base qualities were kept. At the DNA level, this CDR3 is encoded by other sequences in the same sample as well.

TCR CDR3 regions were amplified from genomic DNA by multiplex PCR using the deep immunoSEQ assay. For each cell subset, the extracted genomic DNA was distributed evenly across all wells of several immunoSEQ 96-well plates, and each plate served as one replicate. For sorted subsets, each replicate PCR was loaded with 200 ng genomic DNA, equivalent to approximately 27,000 T cell genomes. Purified libraries were quantified with a Qubit 3.0 fluorometer, sized on a Bioanalyzer 2100, and re-quantified with the KAPA Library Quantification kit. A separate single-read 150-cycle Illumina NextSeq 550 flow cell was used to sequence each immunoSEQ 96-well plate. For the original study's pipeline: Because the immunoSEQ output held only junctional sequences and lacked quality scores, the filtering could not match the filtering applied to full-length reads. Sequences were annotated with PyIR, a Python wrapper for IgBLAST v1.9, using IMGT germline references to assign V/J genes and CDR3. Any read was removed if the V/J assignment was weak (E-value above 1e-6), the CDR3 was missing, or the read contained stop codons, out-of-frame junctions, or ambiguous translated residues. V3J clonotypes were defined by identical inferred V gene, J gene, and CDR3 amino acid sequence. The percentage overlap between two repertoires was calculated by dividing the number of shared unique clonotypes by the size of the smaller repertoire. RTK rarefaction, the Chao1 estimator, and Recon v2.1 estimates of unobserved clonotypes were used to assess repertoire richness. For all TCRbeta clonotypes obtained by the gDNA method from a few donors, generation probabilities were computed with OLGA. Entries here come from immuneACCESS through TCRdb and include only in-frame sequences with V and J called. Some clones fail to appear in such tables; in the studies checked, an unresolved V gene covers under half of the shortfall, and the cause of the remainder is unknown. That table is the source of V, J and clone size, and D and trimming were worked out from the DNA. This sample holds a few million clones; around nine tenths were observed only once. The top ten clones comprise about 0.13% of the sample.

The CDR3, cysteine through phenylalanine, is 14 amino acids long. Only the CDR3 part of the read is kept: 42 bases, read in frame from the first base. V is pruned by 4 bases and J by 7 bases, leaving 2 bases of the junction without a gene match. Via the germline V gene, CDR1 is ENHRY and CDR2 SYGVKD. Input material: naive CD4+ T cells sorted from blood. Explained via the paper, the cell subset or site label denotes: CD45RA+ positively selected. The rearrangement combines TRBV10-3 with TRBJ1-6; 9 central nucleotides agree with TRBD1. This receptor was taken from a man younger than 30 in good health. CDR3 loop: CAISVDRGNSPLHF. The DNA is TGTGCCATCAGTGTCGACAGGGGGAATTCACCCCTCCACTTT.